The 20 T cell receptor beta chains in this list originate from one sample, sequenced in a study of blood T cell repertoires in COVID-19. Assay used: immunoSEQ multiplex PCR; TCRdb lists only in-frame clones, some missing. Counted here are 470,000 or so clones, nearly 90% occurring once; the ten biggest clones make up approximately 2%. The sequenced material came from PBMCs or T cells enriched from blood (not recorded which). These receptors were taken from a woman between 18 and 29 years old with acute COVID-19.

The V and J genes are TRBV5-1 and TRBJ2-3; D not resolved. CDR1 is SGHRS, CDR2 YFSETQ, per germline. The CDR3 is made up of 13 amino acids. With 2 bases removed from V and 0 bases from J, the gap between germline ends came to 4 bases. CDR3 residues: CASSFLSTDTQYF. For the CDR3, the DNA is TGCGCCAGCAGCTTCTTAAGCACAGATACGCAGTATTTT.

The gene calls are TRBV28 and TRBJ1-2; weak D call: TRBD1 (6 bases). Per germline, CDR1 MDHEN and CDR2 SYDVKM. V lost 4 bases and J 5 bases, leaving 14 bases between the germline ends. The CDR3 runs 14 residues. CDR3 residues: CASSSPYRVYGYTF. The DNA of the CDR3 is TGTGCCAGCAGTTCGCCCTACAGGGTATATGGCTACACCTTC.

The chain joins TRBV9 to TRBJ1-1; D gene uncertain. The CDR3 consists of 13 residues. V was cut by 3 bases and J by 1 base, with 7 bases left in between. Germline CDR1 and CDR2: SGDLS and YYNGEE. The CDR3 nucleotides are TGTGCCAGCAGCGCAAACAGGAACACTGAAGCTTTCTTT. Protein product: CASSANRNTEAFF.

J is TRBJ1-2 and V is TRBV30; D perhaps matches TRBD1 (5 bases). V was clipped by 3 bases and J by 3 bases, with 17 bases between them. The V gene's germline CDR1 is GTSNPN and CDR2 SVGIG (reference sequence). The CDR3 has 15 amino acids. This CDR3 is CAWRNGGTPHYGYTF. CDR3 in DNA: TGTGCCTGGAGGAACGGGGGGACCCCTCACTATGGCTACACCTTC.

V is TRBV3-1 (or the pseudogene TRBV3-2) and J is TRBJ1-1, with D tentatively TRBD1 (6 bases). V lost 4 bases, J lost 2 bases, and 11 bases lay in between. Per germline, CDR1 LGHDT and CDR2 YNNKEL (reference sequence). This CDR3 spans 14 amino acids. The CDR3 nucleotides read TGTGCCAGCAGCCTAGGGACACCAAACACTGAAGCTTTCTTT. The encoded protein is CASSLGTPNTEAFF.

Comment on this clone: The same CDR3 also results from other DNA sequences found in this sample. This chain connects TRBV5-1 to TRBJ2-7; possibly TRBD1 for D (7 bases). Per germline, CDR1 SGHRS and CDR2 YFSETQ. The CDR3 contains 15 residues. Deletions cut 0 bases from V and 2 bases from J, with 12 bases between. The CDR3 region has the DNA TGCGCCAGCAGCTTGGCAGGGGGGTCCCCCTACGAGCAGTACTTC. Amino acids: CASSLAGGSPYEQYF.

This CDR3 is CASNSGGRANNEQFF. CDR3 nucleotide sequence: TGTGCCAGCAATTCCGGCGGGAGGGCCAACAATGAGCAGTTCTTC. V usage is TRBV11-2 and J usage is TRBJ2-1; TRBD2 matches 9 bases. This CDR3 is 15 amino acids long. Germline V gives CDR1 SGHAT, CDR2 FQNNGV. Unmatched junction bases numbered 9, after V lost 7 bases and J lost 5 bases.

The chain joins TRBV7-3 to TRBJ1-2; TRBD1 is a possible D gene (6 bases). V lost 5 bases and J lost 4, with 14 bases in between. The CDR3 is 14 residues long. Germline CDR1 is SGHTA and CDR2 is FQGTGA. The CDR3 nucleotides read TGTGCCAGCAGCCCCGACTCGGACAGCTATGGCTACACCTTC. This translates into CASSPDSDSYGYTF.

The chain is built from TRBV6-5 and TRBJ2-7; 8 bases agree with TRBD2. CDR1 and CDR2 from the germline V gene are MNHEY and SVGAGI. V gave up 8 bases and J gave up 6 bases; unmatched junction bases: 3. The CDR3 is made up of 11 amino acids. This chain's CDR3 is CASHRGGEQYF. The CDR3 nucleotides read TGTGCCAGCCACCGGGGGGGCGAGCAGTACTTC.

The chain links TRBV4-3 to TRBJ1-2, with D hard to call. The CDR3 has 16 residues. The ends were cut back, 0 bases at V and 9 bases at J, with 20 bases in the middle. The germline V gene encodes CDR1 LGHNA and CDR2 YSLEER. This CDR3 reads CASSQDPIQPEFSYTF. In DNA, the CDR3 is TGCGCCAGCAGCCAAGATCCTATCCAGCCGGAGTTTAGCTACACCTTC.

The V and J genes are TRBV20-1 and TRBJ2-2; D is unclear. V was cut by 3 bases and J by 2 bases, with 7 bases left in between. Germline V lookup: CDR1 DFQATT, CDR2 SNEGSKA (reference sequence). The CDR3 spans 13 residues. CDR3 sequence reads: CSASYSNTGELFF. In nucleotides, the CDR3 is TGCAGTGCTAGTTACTCTAACACCGGGGAGCTGTTTTTT.

V and J are TRBV7-9 and TRBJ1-2; D is undetermined. V was cut by 4 bases and J by 4 bases, with 16 bases left in between. This CDR3 has 15 residues. In germline, CDR1 is SEHNR, CDR2 FQNEAQ (reference sequence). The DNA for the CDR3 is TGTGCCAGCAGCTCAAGCCGAGGGCACAGCTATGGCTACACCTTC. It specifies CASSSSRGHSYGYTF.

The rearrangement links TRBV12-3 or TRBV12-4 to TRBJ2-7; D gene ambiguous. With 6 bases removed from V and 3 bases from J, the gap between germline ends came to 12 bases. This CDR3 has 13 residues. The CDR3 loop is CASSRETNYEQYF. In DNA, the CDR3 is TGTGCCAGCAGCCGAGAAACTAACTACGAGCAGTACTTC.

This clone appeared a single time. The V and J genes are TRBV4-3 and TRBJ1-2; possibly TRBD1 for D (6 bases). This CDR3 has 15 residues. The V end lost 5 bases, the J end lost 5 bases, and 18 bases lay between the germline ends. Per germline, CDR1 LGHNA and CDR2 YSLEER. The CDR3 sequence: CASSDFASGQYGYTF. In nucleotides, the CDR3 is TGCGCCAGCAGCGATTTTGCATCAGGACAGTATGGCTACACCTTC.

The chain recombines TRBV24-1 with TRBJ2-5, with a possible D match to TRBD1 (6 bases). V was pared by 3 bases and J by 5 bases, with 12 bases between. Germline CDR1 is KGHDR and CDR2 is SFDVKD. CDR3 length equals 14 residues. The DNA of the CDR3 is TGTGCCACCAGTGATCCCGGGACAATGGAGACCCAGTACTTC. Translated, it gives CATSDPGTMETQYF.

The chain employs TRBV29-1 and TRBJ1-2; TRBD1 is a possible D gene (5 bases). Germline CDR1 SQVTM, CDR2 ANQGSEA. The CDR3 has 15 amino acids. Trimming took off 4 bases at V and 2 bases at J, with 17 bases between the two ends. The CDR3 DNA reads as TGCAGCGTTGCCACCAGGGCAGGGCGCAACTATGGCTACACCTTC. Translated, it gives CSVATRAGRNYGYTF.

The sample holds one count of this clone. This chain links TRBV25-1 with TRBJ2-7, with 8 bases that match TRBD2. Per germline, CDR1 MGHDK and CDR2 SYGVNS. The CDR3 loop spans 13 amino acids. With V trimmed by 1 base and J by 6 bases, 2 bases remained unmatched. The CDR3 is CASSESAGGEQYF. In DNA, the CDR3 is TGTGCCAGCAGTGAATCGGCGGGGGGCGAGCAGTACTTC.

The V gene is TRBV4-3, the J gene TRBJ1-2; D gene unclear. CDR1 and CDR2 from the germline V gene are LGHNA and YSLEER. V was trimmed by 1 base and J by 3 bases, leaving 6 bases between them. There are 13 residues in the CDR3. This chain's CDR3 is CASSQAMYYGYTF. The CDR3 DNA reads as TGCGCCAGCAGCCAAGCCATGTACTATGGCTACACCTTC.

The J gene is TRBJ2-7, the V gene TRBV12-3 or TRBV12-4, with D maybe TRBD1 (5 bases). CDR3 length equals 12 residues. V shed 4 bases and J shed 6 bases, with 10 bases lying between them. The DNA of the CDR3 is TGTGCCAGCAGTTCGACAGTCGGCGAGCAGTACTTC. This gives the protein CASSSTVGEQYF.

The chain couples TRBV6-5 to TRBJ2-7; D gene unclear. Trimming stripped 0 bases from V and 7 bases from J, with 4 bases between. The germline V gene encodes CDR1 MNHEY and CDR2 SVGAGI. The CDR3 runs 11 residues. The CDR3 nucleotides are TGTGCCAGCAGTTACTCGGAGGAGCAGTACTTC. Amino acid sequence: CASSYSEEQYF.